These 26 T cell receptor beta chains were sequenced from one sample in a study of blood T cell repertoires in COVID-19. Produced via immunoSEQ multiplex PCR; TCRdb's table is partial and in-frame only. The sample shows approximately 60,000 clones, 70% to 80% of them seen only once. The sequencing input was peripheral blood. The receptor source for this set is a man aged 55 to 69 with acute or convalescent COVID-19.

The chain employs TRBV5-4 and TRBJ2-7, with TRBD1 matching 8 bases. The V and J ends lost 5 bases and 2 bases, in that order; junction bases with no gene match: 9. This CDR3 has 15 residues. Germline lookup yields CDR1 SGHNT and CDR2 YYREEE (reference sequence). CDR3 protein: CASSTDRGSTYEQYF. CDR3 in DNA: TGTGCCAGCAGTACTGACAGGGGATCAACCTACGAGCAGTACTTC.

The chain is built from TRBV9 and TRBJ2-5; D perhaps matches TRBD2 (5 bases). Germline assignment: CDR1 SGDLS and CDR2 YYNGEE. CDR3 length: 14 residues. V was pared by 0 bases and J by 5 bases, with 11 bases between. For the CDR3, the DNA is TGTGCCAGCAGCGTAGGAGTGGGAGCGGAGACCCAGTACTTC. This codes for CASSVGVGAETQYF.

The CDR3 protein is CASSQGLAGETQYF. The DNA of the CDR3 is TGTGCCAGCAGTCAGGGACTAGCGGGAGAGACCCAGTACTTC. The rearrangement links TRBV6-5 to TRBJ2-5; 12 bases line up with TRBD2. V shed 5 bases, J shed 4 bases, and the junction held 2 bases outside the gene matches. This CDR3 is 14 amino acids long. Germline CDR1 and CDR2: MNHEY and SVGAGI.

The chain is built from TRBV12-1 and TRBJ2-7; TRBD1 is the table's D call and was not checked against the DNA. TRBV12-1 is a known pseudogene. The CDR3 covers 15 residues. CDR3 residues: CASSFQGARSYEQYF. The DNA of the CDR3 is TGTGCCAGCAGCTTTCAGGGGGCACGGTCCTACGAGCAGTACTTC.

This clone was seen a few times. V is TRBV18 and J is TRBJ1-1; D possibly corresponds to TRBD1 (5 bases). Trimming pared 6 bases from V and 1 base from J, leaving 15 bases between. The germline gives CDR1 KGHSH, CDR2 LQKENI. The CDR3 covers 15 residues. Written as DNA, the CDR3 is TGTGCCAGCTCCCTCTCCGGGGGGAGGAACACTGAAGCTTTCTTT. This translates into CASSLSGGRNTEAFF.

This rearrangement joins TRBV7-7 to TRBJ2-5; no reliable D call. This CDR3 is built from 12 residues. Germline V gene lookup returns CDR1 SSHAT and CDR2 FNYEAQ (reference sequence). CDR3 in DNA: TGTGCTAGCTCATCGGGTTCGGAGACCCAGTACTTC. It encodes CASSSGSETQYF.

The V gene is TRBV27, the J gene TRBJ2-7; the D is unclear. Germline lookup yields CDR1 MNHEY and CDR2 SMNVEV (reference sequence). This CDR3 spans 13 amino acids. Trimming removed 4 bases at V and 2 bases at J, with 9 bases between. In DNA form, the CDR3 reads TGTGCCAGCAGTTCCGTTTCCCCCTACGAGCAGTACTTC. It codes for CASSSVSPYEQYF.

In this sample, this clone turned up a few times. In DNA, the CDR3 is TGTGCCAGCAGTCAGGGCCCCCGGACAGGGGGTAGTCAGCCCCAGCATTTT. As protein: CASSQGPRTGGSQPQHF. The chain is built from TRBV28 and TRBJ1-5, with 10 nucleotides matching TRBD1. CDR3 size: 17 residues. The trim removed 5 bases at V and 6 bases at J, leaving 13 bases unmatched. Germline CDR1 reads MDHEN; CDR2 reads SYDVKM.

V and J are TRBV16 and TRBJ2-7; TRBD2 might be the D (5 bases). From germline, CDR1 is KGHSY and CDR2 FQNENV. The CDR3 consists of 14 residues. The V and J ends lost 3 bases and 1 base respectively, with 10 bases between them. The CDR3 loop is CASSQRALSYEQYF. CDR3 bases: TGTGCCAGCAGCCAGCGGGCCCTTTCCTACGAGCAGTACTTC.

This chain uses TRBV10-3 with TRBJ2-7; TRBD1 aligns across 10 bases. Germline CDR1 is ENHRY and CDR2 is SYGVKD. The CDR3 sequence is 14 residues long. J was trimmed by 10 bases and V by 10 bases; bases with no gene match: 16. The CDR3 spells CATGRAGQGMDQYF. The CDR3 nucleotides are TGTGCCACAGGGAGAGCGGGACAGGGGATGGATCAGTACTTC.

The chain has TRBV10-3 and TRBJ2-7; D is undetermined. V lost 2 bases and J 9 bases, leaving 8 bases between the germline ends. The length of the CDR3 is 11 residues. The germline V gene has CDR1 ENHRY and CDR2 SYGVKD. The CDR3 DNA reads TGTGCCATCAGTGAGACAACGGGGCAGTACTTC. Amino acids: CAISETTGQYF.

This clone was detected only a few times. V gene TRBV11-2 combines with J gene TRBJ2-1; 12 nucleotides match TRBD2. The junction had 5 bases not matched to a gene; V was cut back by 3 bases and J by 5 bases. The CDR3 is made up of 16 amino acids. Germline V gene data show CDR1 as SGHAT and CDR2 as FQNNGV. The CDR3 sequence: CASSFRLAGGHNEQFF. DNA of the CDR3: TGTGCCAGCAGCTTTCGTCTAGCGGGAGGGCACAATGAGCAGTTCTTC.

The chain links TRBV19 to TRBJ1-1, with D possibly TRBD1 on 6 matching bases. The CDR3 is 12 amino acids. The V end was cut by 6 bases, the J end by 6 bases, with 11 bases between. Germline V gives CDR1 LNHDA, CDR2 SQIVND (reference sequence). CDR3 region: CASRLQGSEAFF. DNA for the CDR3: TGTGCCAGTAGGTTACAGGGTTCTGAAGCTTTCTTT.

The chain carries TRBV7-9 and TRBJ1-5; TRBD1 is a possible D gene (5 bases). This CDR3 spans 13 amino acids. Germline V CDR1 and CDR2: SEHNR, FQNEAQ (reference sequence). V dropped 3 bases and J dropped 4 bases, with 7 bases sitting between them. The CDR3 DNA sequence: TGTGCCAGCAGCTTTGGGGGGAATCAGCCCCAGCATTTT. Amino acids: CASSFGGNQPQHF. The variable domain in full, with the rest retrieved from reference TRBV7-9 and TRBJ1-5, is DTGVSQNPRHKITKRGQNVTFRCDPISEHNRLYWYRQTLGQGPEFLTYFQNEAQLEKSRLLSDRFSAERPKGSFSTLEIQRTEQGDSAMYLCASSFGGNQPQHFGDGTRLSIL.

The rearrangement links TRBV7-2 to TRBJ2-5; D is uncertain. V was shortened by 3 bases and J by 4 bases, with 6 bases between the two germline ends. The CDR3 runs 12 residues. Germline V lookup: CDR1 SGHTA, CDR2 FQGNSA. The CDR3 nucleotides read TGTGCCAGCAGCTTTAGTGGAGAGACCCAGTACTTC. Translated: CASSFSGETQYF.

This clone has a handful of counts. The V and J genes are TRBV6-5 and TRBJ2-5, with a weak D call TRBD2 (5 bases). Per germline, CDR1 MNHEY and CDR2 SVGAGI. The CDR3 loop spans 15 amino acids. The V gene lost 6 bases and the J gene lost 5 bases, with 19 bases spanning the gap. The CDR3 spells CASRFGSAGSETQYF. The CDR3 DNA reads as TGTGCCAGCAGGTTTGGGAGTGCTGGATCGGAGACCCAGTACTTC.

The chain links TRBV4-1 to TRBJ1-1; 11 positions match TRBD1. Germline CDR1 MGHRA, CDR2 YSYEKL. V lost 4 bases, J lost 3 bases, and 7 bases stayed unmatched. The CDR3 is made up of 16 amino acids. CDR3 sequence: CASSPGQGAGDTEAFF. In nucleotides, the CDR3 is TGCGCCAGCAGCCCCGGACAGGGGGCCGGGGACACTGAAGCTTTCTTT.

V and J are TRBV18 and TRBJ2-7; no firm D call. CDR1 KGHSH and CDR2 LQKENI come from the germline V gene. This CDR3 region has 12 residues. V lost 6 bases and J lost 3, with 9 bases in between. As DNA, the CDR3 is TGTGCCAGCTCGAGTATAAACTACGAGCAGTACTTC. This encodes CASSSINYEQYF. Complete variable domain (other parts from reference TRBV18 and TRBJ2-7): NAGVMQNPRHLVRRRGQEARLRCSPMKGHSHVYWYRQLPEEGLKFMVYLQKENIIDESGMPKERFSAEFPKEGPSILRIQQVVRGDSAAYFCASSSINYEQYFGPGTRLTVT.

The CDR3 is CASRRQGQEQPQHF. CDR3 bases: TGTGCCAGCAGACGTCAGGGGCAGGAGCAGCCCCAGCATTTT. The gene calls are TRBV6-6 and TRBJ1-5; tentatively, D is TRBD1 (6 bases). Trimming took off 6 bases at V and 7 bases at J, with 16 bases between the two ends. The CDR3 covers 14 residues. CDR1 is MNHNY and CDR2 is SVGAGI in the germline V gene (reference sequence).

The V gene is TRBV5-6, the J gene TRBJ2-1, with D perhaps TRBD2 (6 bases). Germline CDR1 and CDR2: SGHDT and YYEEEE. Trimming took 4 bases from V and 3 from J, leaving 17 bases between them. CDR3 size: 16 residues. The DNA of the CDR3 is TGTGCCAGCAGCCCTCTCCGGGGGACCCTCTACAATGAGCAGTTCTTC. Protein product: CASSPLRGTLYNEQFF.

In its sample, this clone was seen once. This chain uses TRBV24-1 with TRBJ1-2; 9 bases align to TRBD1. Germline V gene data show CDR1 as KGHDR and CDR2 as SFDVKD. J lost 4 bases, V lost 4 bases, and 6 bases had no gene match. This CDR3 is 15 amino acids long. Here the CDR3 reads CATSDTGGEGYGYTF. For the CDR3, the DNA is TGTGCCACCAGTGACACAGGGGGCGAGGGCTATGGCTACACCTTC.

J is TRBJ2-2 and V is TRBV9; TRBD2 matches at 12 bases. The CDR3 is 16 residues long. V shed 4 bases and J 7 bases; nucleotides not matched to a gene: 8. The germline V gene has CDR1 SGDLS and CDR2 YYNGEE. CDR3 nucleotides: TGTGCCAGCAGCACCCGACTAGCGGGAGTAGGCGGGGAGCTGTTTTTT. It translates to CASSTRLAGVGGELFF.

The V and J genes are TRBV30 and TRBJ2-2, with D perhaps matching TRBD2 (6 bases). Germline lookup yields CDR1 GTSNPN and CDR2 SVGIG (reference sequence). V lost 3 bases and J lost 6, with 8 bases in between. There are 12 residues in the CDR3. The CDR3, as DNA: TGTGCCTGGAGACCGGGGGCCGGGGAGCTGTTTTTT. It encodes CAWRPGAGELFF.

Comments on this clone: This specimen includes other DNA sequences encoding the same CDR3. The chain employs TRBV18 and TRBJ2-5; D is unclear. V was trimmed by 3 bases and J by 5 bases, leaving 7 bases between them. Germline V gene data show CDR1 as KGHSH and CDR2 as LQKENI. The CDR3 spans 12 residues. The CDR3 coding sequence is TGTGCCAGCTCACCCCCCTCGGAGACCCAGTACTTC. This codes for CASSPPSETQYF.

This chain joins TRBV7-2 and TRBJ2-5; TRBD2 might be the D (5 bases). The germline V and J ends were trimmed by 1 base and 5 bases, with 14 bases remaining between them. This CDR3 is 15 amino acids long. Germline V gene data show CDR1 as SGHTA and CDR2 as FQGNSA. The chain's CDR3 is CASSLVGLSVETQYF. The CDR3 bases are TGTGCCAGCAGCTTAGTCGGACTTAGCGTGGAGACCCAGTACTTC.

This clone was counted a few times. V and J are TRBV30 and TRBJ2-7; D remains ambiguous. The CDR3 loop spans 13 amino acids. V lost 0 bases and J lost 3, with 9 bases in between. Germline assignment: CDR1 GTSNPN and CDR2 SVGIG (reference sequence). The CDR3 loop reads CAWSVSLYYEQYF. The CDR3 coding sequence is TGTGCCTGGAGTGTATCCTTATACTACGAGCAGTACTTC.